This TCR beta chain was sequenced during a study of cytotoxic CD8 clonotypes in ibrutinib-treated CLL. This clone was observed a few times. Here immunoSEQ multiplex PCR was the method, and the copy in TCRdb shows in-frame clones only, minus some. The sample includes some 140,000 clones, 70% to 80% of them seen just once. From germline, CDR1 is LNHDA and CDR2 SQIVND (reference sequence). V lost 3 bases to trimming and J lost 5 bases, with 13 bases between them. The CDR3 contains 15 residues. The receptor was isolated from a human donor with chronic lymphocytic leukemia. The V and J genes are TRBV19 and TRBJ2-2, with D maybe TRBD1 (6 bases). This specimen consisted of PBMCs, obtained after 12 months of ibrutinib treatment. This CDR3 reads CASSMGTGRTGELFF. Here the CDR3 DNA reads TGTGCCAGTAGTATGGGAACAGGGAGAACCGGGGAGCTGTTTTTT.